Reported below is one TCR beta chain. What it binds is unknown. The sample comes from a study of long-term antiretroviral therapy in people with HIV. Study-level points and caveats: Whichever time point was examined, clones expanded before ART dominated the repertoire.

Trimming removed 0 bases at V and 8 bases at J, with 5 bases between. Germline V CDR1 and CDR2: SGHRS, YFSETQ. The CDR3 length is 11 residues. Survey-level immunoSEQ v3.0 assays were run. Measured with immunoSEQ multiplex PCR; TCRdb has only the in-frame clones, and not every one. The sample lists roughly 10,000 clones; around 77% were seen once. This specimen consisted of unsorted PBMCs, obtained 0.4 years before starting antiretroviral therapy. This clonotype was obtained from a man in his thirties or forties with HIV. The chain couples TRBV5-1 to TRBJ1-1; D remains unclear. DNA for the CDR3: TGCGCCAGCAGCTTGGGACCAGAAGCTTTCTTT. Protein sequence: CASSLGPEAFF.